This TCR beta chain was profiled in a study of blood T cells in healthy people across ages. Using a J-beta primer mix together with a sample-barcoded 5' primer, a second PCR was run for 7 to 11 cycles. Using its own MiXCR run on the 5' RACE reads, TCRdb lists one record per CDR3 protein. Of 1.5 million to 2 million distinct CDR3 sequences detected, about two fifths appear once; the ten largest clones hold more than 20%. This clonotype was seen only once. The antigen is unknown. Study-level points and caveats: Considered underestimates were the diversity estimates obtained from one million T cells. It was not possible, with unsorted PBMCs, to conclusively compare naive and antigen-experienced cells. Higher diversity, along with more naive CD4+ cells, distinguished long-lived donors from aged donors.

V lost 3 bases to trimming and J lost 1 base; unmatched junction nucleotides: 6. Germline V gene sequence: CDR1 ENHRY, CDR2 SYGVKD. The CDR3 consists of 16 residues. This rearrangement joins TRBV10-3 to TRBJ1-5, with 7 positions matching TRBD1. The sequenced sample consisted of blood. This receptor was taken from a human donor in good health. This CDR3 is CAISDMAGGSNQPQHF. CDR3 in DNA: TGTGCCATCAGTGATATGGCAGGGGGGAGCAATCAGCCCCAGCATTTT.